The rows below give T cell receptor beta chains drawn from one sample of a study of cytomegalovirus exposure and HLA in healthy donors. Data came from immunoSEQ multiplex PCR; TCRdb stores just in-frame clones and leaves some out. The table for this sample gives 75,000 to 80,000 clones. Sequenced sample: PBMCs. The receptor set was obtained from a man younger than 35 in good health and CMV-seropositive. Each CDR3 is given with its conserved first and last residue. A D gene is named only where the DNA matches it firmly. Size is stated for part of the rows, as once, few or many counts, or as a class when the clone is expanded.

CDR3aa	CDR3nt	abundance	v_gene	d_gene	j_gene
CASSILGGNTYEQYF	TGTGCCAGTAGTATATTGGGAGGGAACACCTACGAGCAGTACTTC	.	TRBV19	TRBD2	TRBJ2-7
CASSPQSQGNTEAFF	TGTGCCAGCTCACCACAATCCCAGGGGAACACTGAAGCTTTCTTT	.	TRBV18	.	TRBJ1-1
CASSSYRDTNPEGYTF	TGCGCCAGCAGCTCGTACCGGGACACAAATCCGGAGGGCTACACCTTC	.	TRBV5-1	.	TRBJ1-2
CASKKSGTFAGELFF	TGTGCCAGCAAGAAGTCGGGTACTTTTGCCGGGGAGCTGTTTTTT	.	TRBV6-5	.	TRBJ2-2
CASSLSVNSHPDSPLHF	TGCGCCAGCAGCTTGTCCGTGAACAGCCATCCTGATTCACCCCTCCACTTT	medium-sized	TRBV5-1	.	TRBJ1-6
CASMGQGGGYTF	TGTGCCAGCATGGGACAGGGGGGCGGCTACACCTTC	.	TRBV6-1	TRBD1	TRBJ1-2
CASSIDRFSYEQYF	TGTGCCAGTAGTATAGACCGGTTCTCCTACGAGCAGTACTTC	.	TRBV19	.	TRBJ2-7
CASSTSRGPNYGYTF	TGTGCCAGCAGCACCTCGAGAGGGCCGAACTATGGCTACACCTTC	.	TRBV28	.	TRBJ1-2
CASTVRAGTYEQYF	TGTGCCAGCACTGTAAGAGCGGGGACCTACGAGCAGTACTTC	.	TRBV2	TRBD2	TRBJ2-7
CASSPGGGRTEAFF	TGTGCCAGTAGTCCAGGCGGGGGACGGACTGAAGCTTTCTTT	.	TRBV19	.	TRBJ1-1
CASSLLKGRVNTGELFF	TGTGCCAGCAGCTTATTGAAGGGCAGGGTCAACACCGGGGAGCTGTTTTTT	.	TRBV7-9	.	TRBJ2-2
CASSRGTGDTGELFF	TGTGCCAGCAGCCGCGGGACAGGGGACACCGGGGAGCTGTTTTTT	.	TRBV6-1	TRBD1	TRBJ2-2
CASSYRGLTYNSPLHF	TGTGCCAGCAGCTACAGGGGGCTGACCTATAATTCACCCCTCCACTTT	.	TRBV5-6	TRBD1	TRBJ1-6
CASSEGAGQGNSPLHF	TGTGCCAGCAGTGAGGGGGCGGGACAGGGGAATTCACCCCTCCACTTT	.	TRBV6-1	TRBD1	TRBJ1-6
CASSPGGGYGYTF	TGTGCCAGCAGCCCAGGGGGAGGCTATGGCTACACCTTC	.	TRBV6-5	TRBD1	TRBJ1-2
CASSLASVQAFF	TGTGCCAGCAGCTTGGCGTCAGTTCAAGCTTTCTTT	.	TRBV5-6	.	TRBJ1-1
CASSVQGRTNSGANVLTF	TGTGCCAGCAGCGTACAGGGTAGAACTAACTCTGGGGCCAACGTCCTGACTTTC	.	TRBV5-6	.	TRBJ2-6
CASSGLAGYNEQFF	TGTGCCAGCAGTGGGCTAGCGGGCTACAATGAGCAGTTCTTC	.	TRBV28	TRBD2	TRBJ2-1
CASSIEGRITGELFF	TGTGCCAGTAGTATTGAGGGAAGGATCACCGGGGAGCTGTTTTTT	.	TRBV19	.	TRBJ2-2
CATITSGRDTQYF	TGTGCCACTATCACTAGCGGACGAGATACGCAGTATTTT	.	TRBV28	TRBD2	TRBJ2-3
CASSLEDMNYGYTF	TGTGCCAGCAGTTTAGAAGACATGAACTATGGCTACACCTTC	.	TRBV28	.	TRBJ1-2
CASSLVTSDYGYTF	TGCGCCAGCAGCTTGGTAACCAGCGACTATGGCTACACCTTC	.	TRBV5-1	.	TRBJ1-2